This record covers a single TCR beta chain. Its antigen has not been determined. The record has no base qualities; no much larger clone is one base away. Profiling of TCR beta VDJ combinations and CDR3 sequences used genomic DNA as the template. An Illumina HiSeq 2000 was the platform used for TCR repertoire sequencing. The authors processed their data as follows. Repertoire assessment relied on Simpson's diversity index, CDR3 size and DJ length profiles, and TRBV/TRBJ rearrangement plots. The most abundant DNA sequence in the deep sequencing data was defined as the immunodominant clone. CDR3 amino acid sequences were screened for sharing across subjects and were compared with published repertoires and the VDJdb database. Clones were called with MiXCR by TCRdb after fastp trimmed the public reads at Q25, and only in-frame beta chains were retained. Entries that share a CDR3 protein sequence are merged under the most common genes and DNA. What appears here as the V and J calls and clone size reflects TCRdb's work, not the paper's. The sample profile shows about 180,000 distinct CDR3 sequences; 55% to 65% of them were found once. In total, the top ten clones hold 40% to 50% of the sample.

Its CDR3 holds 15 amino acids, cysteine through phenylalanine. Only the CDR3 DNA is retained, 45 bases long and in frame from the first base. Based on the germline V gene, the CDR1 and CDR2 sequences are SNHLY and FYNNEI. V is pruned by 6 bases and J by 5 bases, leaving 9 bases of the junction without a gene match. The data originate from a study of CD8+CD57+ T cells in acquired aplastic anemia (dated 2018 in TCRdb). Background on the whole study: DNA extracted from sorted CD4+ and CD8+ cells had a mean of approximately 3.3 ug, with a range of 0.2 to 27.4 ug. CD8+CD57+ expansion was defined as a frequency above the mean frequency observed in healthy subjects. Study-level results and caveats: No significant difference in CD8+ Simpson's diversity was found between patients and healthy controls (P=0.060). About 29 CD8+ CDR3 sequences were found to be shared between patients and controls, but these sequences appeared to be highly expressed in patients and within the immunodominant clones of the patients.

Expansion of CD8+CD57+ cells had been shown by flow cytometry in the patients chosen for sequencing. Every patient had a diagnosis of severe acquired aplastic anemia based on International Study of Aplastic Anemia and Agranulocytosis and Camitta criteria. Patients had received no therapy at the time of blood sampling. TCR repertoires of sorted CD4+ and CD8+ blood T cells from severe aplastic anemia patients and healthy subjects were deep-sequenced in the study. Patients were enrolled in the USA under clinicaltrials.gov protocols 00001620, 01623167, 00001397, 00071045, 00081523 and 00961064. Ficoll-Paque density gradient centrifugation was used to isolate peripheral blood mononuclear cells. Before DNA extraction, CD4+ and CD8+ T cells were sorted by FACS or by magnetic beads.

Sequenced input: sorted CD4+, CD8+, or CD8+CD57+ T cells (not recorded which) from PBMCs. The TCR was taken from a human donor with aplastic anemia. The sequence is built from TRBV2 and TRBJ1-2; 10 central bases correspond to TRBD1. The CDR3 is CASSAGTGALYGYTF. At the DNA level, the sequence is TGTGCCAGCAGCGCCGGGACAGGGGCTTTGTATGGCTACACCTTC.